This T cell receptor beta chain was sequenced for a study of blood T cell repertoires in COVID-19. This table comes from immunoSEQ multiplex PCR, and its TCRdb copy is limited to in-frame clones, with some not included. The top ten hold about 13% of the sample, which has under 60,000 clones, about 87% seen once. This clone was picked up a small number of times. Material: peripheral blood. The clonotype originates from a human donor with active COVID-19. The donor label of this sample is uncertain.

CDR3 bases: TGTGCCAGCAGCTTTAGCACCGACGGGGGCTACACCTTC. It yields the protein CASSFSTDGGYTF. J is TRBJ1-2 and V is TRBV7-9; D not certain. Germline CDR1 and CDR2: SEHNR and FQNEAQ (reference sequence). Trimming pared 3 bases from V and 8 bases from J, leaving 13 bases between. This CDR3 comprises 13 residues.